One and the same sample provided the 14 T cell receptor beta chains below, sequenced in a study of beta chain features in type 1 diabetes. Every isolated RNA sample was fully reverse transcribed, so sequencing captured expressed TCRB transcripts. The data were produced by immunoSEQ multiplex PCR, yet TCRdb's version contains in-frame clones alone and is incomplete. The repertoire holds about 130,000 clones, with around a tenth as singletons. The specimen was central memory CD4+ T cells from blood. Receptor source: a man younger than 30 in good health.

This clone was recorded a few times. This chain joins TRBV11-3 and TRBJ2-1, with TRBD1 matching over 7 bases. V was clipped by 5 bases and J by 2 bases; unmatched bases: 6. The length of the CDR3 is 15 residues. Looked up from germline, CDR1 is SGHNT and CDR2 is YENEEA. Here the CDR3 reads CASSQGDSPYNEQFF. CDR3 coding DNA: TGTGCCAGCAGCCAGGGGGACAGCCCCTACAATGAGCAGTTCTTC.

This clone was seen only a few times. CDR3 amino acids: CASSASGANTGELFF. CDR3 nucleotide sequence: TGTGCCAGCAGCGCTAGCGGGGCCAACACCGGGGAGCTGTTTTTT. This chain joins TRBV9 and TRBJ2-2; 9 bases are a match to TRBD2. Trimming cost V 3 bases and J 2 bases; bases outside gene matches: 2. CDR1 is SGDLS and CDR2 is YYNGEE in the germline V gene. This CDR3 is 15 amino acids long. Supplemented by reference TRBV9 and TRBJ2-2, the full variable domain reads DSGVTQTPKHLITATGQRVTLRCSPRSGDLSVYWYQQSLDQGLQFLIQYYNGEERAKGNILERFSAQQFPDLHSELNLSSLELGDSALYFCASSASGANTGELFFGEGSRLTVL.

This clone was seen a few times. The chain couples TRBV5-4 to TRBJ2-5; D is perhaps TRBD2 (5 bases). The CDR3 spans 16 residues. Trimming removed 0 bases from V and 1 base from J, with 13 bases in between. Germline CDR1 and CDR2: SGHNT and YYREEE (reference sequence). Here the CDR3 reads CASSLGRGYGQETQYF. DNA for the CDR3: TGTGCCAGCAGCTTGGGGCGCGGGTACGGCCAAGAGACCCAGTACTTC.

This clone was counted only a few times. The V gene is TRBV11-2, the J gene TRBJ2-2; weak D call: TRBD2 (5 bases). Trimming removed 2 bases at V and 2 bases at J, with 9 bases between. The CDR3 is 15 residues long. CDR1 SGHAT and CDR2 FQNNGV come from the germline V gene. The CDR3 loop reads CASSLSSSNTGELFF. DNA of the CDR3: TGTGCCAGCAGCTTATCTAGCAGCAACACCGGGGAGCTGTTTTTT. Full variable domain (rest looked up from reference TRBV11-2 and TRBJ2-2): EAGVAQSPRYKIIEKRQSVAFWCNPISGHATLYWYQQILGQGPKLLIQFQNNGVVDDSQLPKDRFSAERLKGVDSTLKIQPAKLEDSAVYLCASSLSSSNTGELFFGEGSRLTVL.

At least ten counts were recorded for this clone. This chain uses TRBV5-8 with TRBJ2-3; 8 bases match TRBD2. The V gene end was trimmed by 3 bases and the J gene end by 10 bases; junction bases not matched to a gene: 10. The CDR3 loop spans 14 amino acids. The germline V gene has CDR1 SGHTS and CDR2 YDEGEE. CDR3 coding DNA: TGTGCCAGCAGCTCGACTAGCGATGGGTGGGCGCAGTATTTT. It translates to CASSSTSDGWAQYF.

The rearrangement uses TRBV5-6 and TRBJ1-5; 9 nucleotides agree with TRBD1. CDR1 is SGHDT, CDR2 YYEEEE, per germline. This CDR3 contains 14 residues. The V gene end was trimmed by 1 base and the J gene end by 11 bases; junction bases not matched to a gene: 7. CDR3 loop: CASSLLGQGITQHF. CDR3 nucleotide sequence: TGTGCCAGCAGCTTGTTGGGACAGGGTATTACCCAGCATTTT.

The J gene is TRBJ2-5, the V gene TRBV7-2, with 10 bases aligning to TRBD1. Germline V gene lookup returns CDR1 SGHTA and CDR2 FQGNSA. The CDR3 is 16 residues long. Losses at the gene ends were 4 bases for V and 4 bases for J; bases not matched to a gene: 9. The chain's CDR3 is CASSSPGQGLGETQYF. The CDR3 nucleotides are TGTGCCAGCAGCTCTCCGGGACAGGGGTTGGGAGAGACCCAGTACTTC.

This clone was seen a few times. The V and J genes are TRBV2 and TRBJ1-1; 7 nucleotides agree with TRBD1. From germline, CDR1 is SNHLY and CDR2 FYNNEI. CDR3 length: 13 amino acids. V shed 5 bases, J shed 9 bases, and the junction held 9 bases outside the gene matches. CDR3 amino acids: CASSYDRAGQAFF. The CDR3 nucleotides are TGTGCCAGCAGTTATGACAGGGCGGGGCAAGCTTTCTTT.

A few counts support this clone. The chain links TRBV2 to TRBJ2-1; tentatively, D is TRBD2 (5 bases). Per the germline V gene, CDR1 is SNHLY and CDR2 is FYNNEI. The CDR3 contains 13 residues. V was trimmed by 6 bases and J by 5 bases, leaving 11 bases between them. In nucleotides, the CDR3 is TGTGCCAGCAGCTTAGGACTTAACAATGAGCAGTTCTTC. Translating gives CASSLGLNNEQFF.

The rearrangement uses TRBV5-4 and TRBJ2-1; TRBD2 matches at 11 bases. This CDR3 region has 16 residues. CDR1 is SGHNT, CDR2 YYREEE, per germline (reference sequence). J lost 9 bases, V lost 0 bases, and 8 bases had no gene match. Here the CDR3 reads CASSLGGTSGLGEQFF. Here the CDR3 DNA reads TGTGCCAGCAGCTTGGGAGGGACTAGCGGTTTAGGTGAGCAGTTCTTC.

The sample holds a few counts of this clone. V gene TRBV6-6 combines with J gene TRBJ2-7; D gene uncertain. Between the trimmed V and J ends, which lost 4 bases and 7 bases, there was a span of 11 bases. The CDR3 loop spans 12 amino acids. Germline CDR1 reads MNHNY; CDR2 reads SVGAGI (reference sequence). The CDR3 spells CASSLGPLEQYF. The CDR3 bases are TGTGCCAGCAGTTTGGGCCCCTTAGAGCAGTACTTC.

The rearrangement joins TRBV7-9 to TRBJ1-2; a possible D gene is TRBD1 (5 bases). V was trimmed by 5 bases and J by 1 base, leaving 11 bases between them. Germline V gene lookup returns CDR1 SEHNR and CDR2 FQNEAQ (reference sequence). The CDR3 has 14 residues. The CDR3: CASSPRRGNYGYTF. CDR3 nucleotides: TGTGCCAGCAGCCCCCGGAGGGGTAACTATGGCTACACCTTC. Drawing the rest from reference TRBV7-9 and TRBJ1-2, the complete variable domain is DTGVSQNPRHKITKRGQNVTFRCDPISEHNRLYWYRQTLGQGPEFLTYFQNEAQLEKSRLLSDRFSAERPKGSFSTLEIQRTEQGDSAMYLCASSPRRGNYGYTFGSGTRLTVV.

V is TRBV28 and J is TRBJ1-1; D is perhaps TRBD1 (6 bases). The germline CDR1 and CDR2 sequences are MDHEN and SYDVKM. The CDR3 is 15 residues long. Trimming cost V 5 bases and J 7 bases, with 20 bases left between them. For the CDR3, the DNA is TGTGCCAGCAGTACCCGACAGGCCAACCTACGTGAAGCTTTCTTT. This encodes CASSTRQANLREAFF.

This clone was detected only a few times. J is TRBJ2-1 and V is TRBV9; 7 bases align to TRBD2. The CDR3 spans 13 residues. With 6 bases clipped from V and 7 bases from J, the junction kept 7 bases outside the gene matches. Germline lookup yields CDR1 SGDLS and CDR2 YYNGEE. The CDR3 sequence is CASTGRGRNEQFF. The CDR3 nucleotides read TGTGCCAGCACAGGGCGGGGGAGGAATGAGCAGTTCTTC.